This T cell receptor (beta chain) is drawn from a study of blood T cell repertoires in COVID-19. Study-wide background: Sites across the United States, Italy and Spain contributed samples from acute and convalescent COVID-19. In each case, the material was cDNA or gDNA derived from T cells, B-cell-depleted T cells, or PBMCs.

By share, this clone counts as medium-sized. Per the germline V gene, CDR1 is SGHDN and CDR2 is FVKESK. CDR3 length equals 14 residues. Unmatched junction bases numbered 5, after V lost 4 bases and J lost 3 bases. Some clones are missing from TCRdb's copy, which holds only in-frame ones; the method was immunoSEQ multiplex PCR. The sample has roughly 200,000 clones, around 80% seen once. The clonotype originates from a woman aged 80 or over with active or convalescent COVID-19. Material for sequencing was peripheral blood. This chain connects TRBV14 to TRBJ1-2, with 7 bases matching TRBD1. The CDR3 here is CASSPRQGYYGYTF. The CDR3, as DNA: TGTGCCAGCAGCCCCAGACAGGGTTACTATGGCTACACCTTC.